Each of the 19 T cell receptor beta chains below was sequenced from the same sample in a study of blood T cell repertoires in COVID-19. Measured with immunoSEQ multiplex PCR; TCRdb has only the in-frame clones, and not every one. This sample carries over 80,000 clones, around nine tenths of them seen once, and the ten largest clones take 10%. Sequencing was done on a sample of peripheral blood. The origin of the receptors is a man aged 45 to 65 with acute or convalescent COVID-19.

The genes are TRBV15 and TRBJ2-7; no firm D call. V gave up 8 bases and J gave up 4 bases, with 21 bases separating them. The CDR3 is 15 residues long. CDR1 and CDR2 from the germline V gene are LNHNV and YYDKDF (reference sequence). CDR3 sequence (DNA): TGTGCCACCCGACTCGGCGTTCAAAGTGGATACGAGCAGTACTTC. Its protein product is CATRLGVQSGYEQYF.

The V and J genes are TRBV4-1 and TRBJ1-2, with D perhaps matching TRBD1 (5 bases). V was trimmed by 1 base and J by 1 base, leaving 13 bases between them. CDR1 and CDR2 from the germline V gene are MGHRA and YSYEKL. The CDR3 length is 16 residues. CDR3 coding DNA: TGCGCCAGCAGCCAAGTTGGGAGGGGACGTAACTATGGCTACACCTTC. This gives the protein CASSQVGRGRNYGYTF.

This clone appeared a few times. The gene calls are TRBV4-1 and TRBJ1-5; D gene unclear. CDR3 length: 12 residues. Germline V gene lookup returns CDR1 MGHRA and CDR2 YSYEKL. The ends were cut back, 0 bases at V and 9 bases at J, with 6 bases in the middle. CDR3 loop: CASSQEAGPQHF. The CDR3 DNA sequence: TGCGCCAGCAGCCAAGAGGCAGGGCCCCAGCATTTT.

This sequence joins TRBV19 and TRBJ2-3; 8 bases agree with TRBD2. Unmatched junction bases numbered 15, after V lost 3 bases and J lost 4 bases. CDR3 length: 18 residues. The germline V gene encodes CDR1 LNHDA and CDR2 SQIVND (reference sequence). CDR3 in amino acids: CASSMAGWKREIADTQYF. The CDR3, as DNA: TGTGCCAGTAGTATGGCCGGGTGGAAGCGGGAGATCGCAGATACGCAGTATTTT.

This clone has only one observation. The gene calls are TRBV29-1 and TRBJ2-1, with D possibly matching TRBD2 (7 bases). The V end lost 7 bases, the J end lost 3 bases, and 19 bases lay between the germline ends. Germline CDR1 is SQVTM and CDR2 is ANQGSEA. The length of the CDR3 is 15 residues. The CDR3 nucleotides are TGCAGCGCCGAAGGGGGGGCAGGAGGCTACAATGAGCAGTTCTTC. It encodes CSAEGGAGGYNEQFF.

The chain uses TRBV12-3 or TRBV12-4 and TRBJ1-5, with D possibly being TRBD1 (5 bases). This CDR3 contains 13 residues. V gave up 6 bases and J gave up 3 bases, with 9 bases separating them. Written as DNA, the CDR3 is TGTGCCAGCAGCGACAGCCTCAATCAGCCCCAGCATTTT. As protein: CASSDSLNQPQHF.

J is TRBJ1-3 and V is TRBV30; D gene ambiguous. Germline CDR1 is GTSNPN and CDR2 is SVGIG (reference sequence). This CDR3 region has 11 residues. The V end lost 7 bases, the J end lost 4 bases, and 8 bases lay between the germline ends. CDR3 coding DNA: TGTGCCTCCCAAGAGGGAAACACCATATATTTT. This translates into CASQEGNTIYF.

The genes are TRBV21-1 and TRBJ1-2; TRBD1 reflects the table's D call only, with no check against the DNA. TRBV21-1 is deemed a pseudogene. The CDR3 spans 12 residues. CDR3 in DNA: TGTGCCAGCAGCAAAGGGGGGCAGTTCTACACCTTC. Amino acids: CASSKGGQFYTF.

The chain links TRBV7-2 to TRBJ1-1, with D maybe TRBD1 (6 bases). The length of the CDR3 is 16 residues. Germline CDR1 reads SGHTA; CDR2 reads FQGNSA. Trimming left V 10 bases short and J 4 bases short, with 25 bases between. CDR3 bases: TGTGCCACCCTCTACATGAAAGGGGGGGGTGGCACTGAAGCTTTCTTT. It specifies CATLYMKGGGGTEAFF.

The gene calls are TRBV14 and TRBJ1-1; possibly TRBD1 for D (5 bases). Trimming took off 2 bases at V and 5 bases at J, with 6 bases between the two ends. The CDR3 length is 12 residues. Germline CDR1 and CDR2: SGHDN and FVKESK. As DNA, the CDR3 is TGTGCCAGCAGCCAAAGACAGACTGAAGCTTTCTTT. Protein sequence: CASSQRQTEAFF.

The chain links TRBV6-1 to TRBJ2-1; the match to TRBD2 covers 7 bases. The CDR3 spans 18 residues. V shed 4 bases, J shed 2 bases, and the junction held 14 bases outside the gene matches. Germline CDR1 MNHNS, CDR2 SASEGT. CDR3 loop: CASSASSTSAGAYNEQFF. DNA for the CDR3: TGTGCCAGCAGTGCCTCCTCAACTAGCGCTGGGGCCTACAATGAGCAGTTCTTC.

The chain carries TRBV5-1 and TRBJ2-6; TRBD1 agrees at 7 bases. Germline V gene data show CDR1 as SGHRS and CDR2 as YFSETQ. After removal of 8 bases from V and 2 bases from J, the junction contained 4 bases not matched to a gene. The CDR3 extends over 14 amino acids. CDR3 bases: TGCGCCAGTACACAGGGGACTGGGGCCAACGTCCTGACTTTC. Protein: CASTQGTGANVLTF.

V usage is TRBV19 and J usage is TRBJ1-2; a possible D gene is TRBD1 (5 bases). Germline CDR1 LNHDA, CDR2 SQIVND (reference sequence). V lost 1 base, J lost 4 bases, and 16 bases lay in between. CDR3 length: 16 residues. The CDR3 is CASSIAPGLPSYGYTF. The CDR3, as DNA: TGTGCCAGTAGTATAGCCCCGGGACTGCCTAGCTATGGCTACACCTTC.

The V call is TRBV7-2, the J call TRBJ1-5; TRBD1 matches 8 bases. CDR3 size: 16 residues. Germline V CDR1 and CDR2: SGHTA, FQGNSA. Germline trimming cut 1 base from V and 5 bases from J; bases unmatched to any gene: 7. The CDR3 region has the DNA TGTGCCAGCAGCTTAGAGTTGGGCAGGGGGCATCAGCCCCAGCATTTT. It codes for CASSLELGRGHQPQHF.

The J gene is TRBJ2-7, the V gene TRBV2; D unclear. V lost 6 bases, J lost 2 bases, and 5 bases lay in between. CDR1 is SNHLY, CDR2 FYNNEI, per germline. This CDR3 spans 11 amino acids. The CDR3 is CASSPAYEQYF. The CDR3 DNA is TGTGCCAGCAGCCCCGCCTACGAGCAGTACTTC.

The V call is TRBV3-1 (or the pseudogene TRBV3-2), the J call TRBJ2-7; no clear D gene. The CDR3 sequence is 12 residues long. The germline gives CDR1 LGHDT, CDR2 YNNKEL (reference sequence). V lost 2 bases, J lost 4 bases, and 6 bases lay in between. CDR3 amino acids: CASSQSLYEQYF. CDR3 DNA: TGTGCCAGCAGCCAATCCCTTTACGAGCAGTACTTC.

The chain combines TRBV2 with TRBJ1-1; 9 bases agree with TRBD1. CDR1 is SNHLY, CDR2 FYNNEI, per germline. The trim removed 8 bases at V and 5 bases at J, leaving 9 bases unmatched. The CDR3 runs 14 residues. The CDR3 DNA is TGTGCCAGCTCTTACAGGGGGCTGGAGACTGAAGCTTTCTTT. Its translation is CASSYRGLETEAFF.

The chain employs TRBV5-3 and TRBJ1-5; 9 bases align to TRBD1. TRBV5-3 is an ORF for which the function is uncertain. The CDR3 covers 14 residues. The V gene end was trimmed by 4 bases and the J gene end by 4 bases; junction bases not matched to a gene: 3. This chain's CDR3 is CARSHGTGNQPQHF. DNA for the CDR3: TGTGCCAGAAGCCACGGGACAGGGAATCAGCCCCAGCATTTT.

The chain is built from TRBV7-9 and TRBJ1-4; D ambiguous. V gave up 6 bases and J gave up 1 base, with 12 bases separating them. The CDR3 spans 15 residues. The germline gives CDR1 SEHNR, CDR2 FQNEAQ (reference sequence). The CDR3, as DNA: TGTGCCAGCAGACAATCGGACTTAACTAATGAAAAACTGTTTTTT. It is translated as CASRQSDLTNEKLFF.